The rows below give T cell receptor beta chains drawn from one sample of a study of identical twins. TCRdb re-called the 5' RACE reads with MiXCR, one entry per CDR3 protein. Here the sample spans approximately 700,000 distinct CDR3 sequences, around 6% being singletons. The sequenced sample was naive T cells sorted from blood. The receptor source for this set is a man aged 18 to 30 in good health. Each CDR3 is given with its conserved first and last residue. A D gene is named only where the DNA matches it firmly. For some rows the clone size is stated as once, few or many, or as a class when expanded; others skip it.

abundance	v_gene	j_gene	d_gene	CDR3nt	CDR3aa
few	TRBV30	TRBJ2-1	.	TGTGCCGCGTCGGAGGGACCCCTCGAGTTCTTC	CAASEGPLEFF
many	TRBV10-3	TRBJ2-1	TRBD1	TGTGCCATCAGGAATGACAGGGGAGGTAATGAGCAGTTCTTC	CAIRNDRGGNEQFF
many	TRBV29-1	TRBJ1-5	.	TGCAGCGTTGAGACCGGAGGAAACAATCAGCCCCAGCATTTT	CSVETGGNNQPQHF
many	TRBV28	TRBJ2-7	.	TGTGCCAGCGGCCTAATCGAGCAGTACTTC	CASGLIEQYF
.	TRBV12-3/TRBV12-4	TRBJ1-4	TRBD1	TGTGCCAGCAGTGGGGACAGGCCGGGAGAAAAACTGTTTTTT	CASSGDRPGEKLFF
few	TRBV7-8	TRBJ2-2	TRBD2	TGTGCCAGCAGCCACGCTCCCGGGACTAGCGGTACCGGGGAGCTGTTTTTT	CASSHAPGTSGTGELFF
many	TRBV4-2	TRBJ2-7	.	TGTGCCAGCAGCCCGACAGTTGTGTCTATCCAAAACTACGAGCAGTACTTC	CASSPTVVSIQNYEQYF
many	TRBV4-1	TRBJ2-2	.	TGCGCCAGCACGGTATCTCCGCATAACACCGGGGAGCTGTTTTTT	CASTVSPHNTGELFF
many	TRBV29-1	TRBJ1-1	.	TGCAGCGCCACGGACGGGAACACTGAAGCTTTCTTT	CSATDGNTEAFF
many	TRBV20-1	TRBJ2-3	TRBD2	TGCAGTGCTACTGGACTAGCGGGAGCGGCGGATACGCAGTATTTT	CSATGLAGAADTQYF
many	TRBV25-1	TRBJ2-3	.	TGTGCCAGCAGTGCCGGCTGGACTAGCACAGATACGCAGTATTTT	CASSAGWTSTDTQYF
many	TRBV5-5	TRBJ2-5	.	TGTGCCAGCAGCCCTGCCCCGGGGCGACACCAAGAGACCCAGTACTTC	CASSPAPGRHQETQYF
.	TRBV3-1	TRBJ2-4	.	TGTGCCAGCAGCCAAGCCAGTTGGGCGGACATTCAGTACTTC	CASSQASWADIQYF
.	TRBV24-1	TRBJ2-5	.	TGTGCCACCAGTGATTTCGCTGGGGACGAGACCCAGTACTTC	CATSDFAGDETQYF
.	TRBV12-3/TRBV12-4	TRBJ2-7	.	TGTGCCAGCAGCAACTTCTACGAGCAGTACTTC	CASSNFYEQYF
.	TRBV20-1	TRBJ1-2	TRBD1	TGCAGTGCTAGGGGGACAGGGGAGAACTATGGCTACACCTTC	CSARGTGENYGYTF
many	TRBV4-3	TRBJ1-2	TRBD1	TGCGCCAGCAGCCAAGAACAAGGGGGCAGCTATGGCTACACCTTC	CASSQEQGGSYGYTF
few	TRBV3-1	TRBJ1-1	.	TGTGCCAGCAGCCAAGTCTATGACAAGGAGGCTTTCTTT	CASSQVYDKEAFF
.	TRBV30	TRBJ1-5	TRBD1	TGTGCCTGGAGTGTTCACAGGGGGAATCAGCCCCAGCATTTT	CAWSVHRGNQPQHF
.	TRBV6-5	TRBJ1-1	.	TGTGCCAGCAGTTACTCTGCAGGGAGGTTTACTGAAGCTTTCTTT	CASSYSAGRFTEAFF
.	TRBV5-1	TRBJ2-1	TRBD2	TGCGCCAGCAGCGAGGGACTAGCGGGAGCTTTTGAGCAGTTCTTC	CASSEGLAGAFEQFF
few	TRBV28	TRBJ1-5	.	TGTGCCAGCAGTTTGCTAACAGGGAATAACAATCAGCCCCAGCATTTT	CASSLLTGNNNQPQHF
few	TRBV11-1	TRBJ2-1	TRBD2	TGTGCCAGCAGCGAAAGGTCCCTAGCGGGAGCCCCGAGCTCCTACAATGAGCAGTTCTTC	CASSERSLAGAPSSYNEQFF
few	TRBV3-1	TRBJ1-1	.	TGTGCCAGCAGCCAAAGTATAAAGCCTGAAGCTTTCTTT	CASSQSIKPEAFF
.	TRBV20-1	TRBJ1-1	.	TGCAGTGCCAGGAGAGGGGCCCGGAACACTGAAGCTTTCTTT	CSARRGARNTEAFF
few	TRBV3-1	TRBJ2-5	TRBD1	TGTGCCAGCAGCCCTGTACAGGGGTCGGAAGAGACCCAGTACTTC	CASSPVQGSEETQYF